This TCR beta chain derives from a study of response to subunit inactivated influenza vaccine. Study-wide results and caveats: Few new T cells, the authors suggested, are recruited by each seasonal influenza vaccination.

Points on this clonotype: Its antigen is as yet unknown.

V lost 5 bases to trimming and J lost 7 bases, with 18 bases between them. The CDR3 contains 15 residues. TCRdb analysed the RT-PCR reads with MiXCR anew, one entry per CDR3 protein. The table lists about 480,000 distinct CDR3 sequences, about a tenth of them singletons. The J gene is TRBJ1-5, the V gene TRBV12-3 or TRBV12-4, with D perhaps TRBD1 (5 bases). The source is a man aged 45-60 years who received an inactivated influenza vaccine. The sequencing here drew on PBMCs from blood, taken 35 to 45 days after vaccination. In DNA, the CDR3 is TGTGCCAGCAGTCTCGACGCAGGGATCGGGCAGCCCCAGCATTTT. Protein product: CASSLDAGIGQPQHF.